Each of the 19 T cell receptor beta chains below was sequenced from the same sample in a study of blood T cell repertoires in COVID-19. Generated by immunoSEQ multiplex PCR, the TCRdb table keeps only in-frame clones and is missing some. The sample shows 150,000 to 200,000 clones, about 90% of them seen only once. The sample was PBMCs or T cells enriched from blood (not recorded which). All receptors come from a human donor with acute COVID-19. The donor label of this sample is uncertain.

The CDR3 sequence is CASSLNSGANVLTF. Written as DNA, the CDR3 is TGTGCCAGCAGCCTAAACTCTGGGGCCAACGTCCTGACTTTC. The J gene is TRBJ2-6, the V gene TRBV3-1 (or the pseudogene TRBV3-2); no firm D call. The V gene's germline CDR1 is LGHDT and CDR2 YNNKEL (reference sequence). Between the trimmed V and J ends, which lost 4 bases and 0 bases, there was a span of 4 bases. This CDR3 spans 14 amino acids.

CDR3 residues: CASSFTGEVAETQYF. The CDR3 coding sequence is TGTGCCAGCAGCTTTACAGGGGAGGTAGCAGAGACCCAGTACTTC. The chain combines TRBV7-2 with TRBJ2-5; the D gene is possibly TRBD1 (7 bases). Germline V lookup: CDR1 SGHTA, CDR2 FQGNSA. V gave up 3 bases and J gave up 4 bases, with 15 bases separating them. The CDR3 has 15 amino acids.

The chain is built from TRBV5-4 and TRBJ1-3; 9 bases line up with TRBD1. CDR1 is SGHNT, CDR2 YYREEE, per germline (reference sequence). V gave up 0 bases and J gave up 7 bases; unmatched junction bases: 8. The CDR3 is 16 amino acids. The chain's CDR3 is CASSLAGGQGGNTIYF. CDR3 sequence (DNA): TGTGCCAGCAGCTTGGCAGGGGGACAGGGAGGGAACACCATATATTTT.

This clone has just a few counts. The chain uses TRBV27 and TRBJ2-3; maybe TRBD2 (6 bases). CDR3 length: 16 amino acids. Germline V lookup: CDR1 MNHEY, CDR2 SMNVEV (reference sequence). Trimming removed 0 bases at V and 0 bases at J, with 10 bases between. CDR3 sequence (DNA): TGTGCCAGCAGTTTATCTGCGGGGATTAGCACAGATACGCAGTATTTT. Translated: CASSLSAGISTDTQYF.

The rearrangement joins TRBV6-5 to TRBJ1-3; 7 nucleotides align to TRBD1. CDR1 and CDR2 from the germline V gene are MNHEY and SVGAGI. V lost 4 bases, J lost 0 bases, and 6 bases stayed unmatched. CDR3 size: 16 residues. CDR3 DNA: TGTGCCAGCAGTTTAGCGGGACAGAACTCTGGAAACACCATATATTTT. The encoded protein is CASSLAGQNSGNTIYF.

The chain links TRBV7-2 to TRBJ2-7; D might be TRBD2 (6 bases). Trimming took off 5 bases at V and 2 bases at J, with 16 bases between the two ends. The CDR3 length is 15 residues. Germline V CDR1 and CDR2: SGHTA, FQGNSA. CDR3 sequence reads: CASSAFGGVAYEQYF. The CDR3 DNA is TGTGCCAGCAGCGCGTTCGGCGGGGTAGCCTACGAGCAGTACTTC.

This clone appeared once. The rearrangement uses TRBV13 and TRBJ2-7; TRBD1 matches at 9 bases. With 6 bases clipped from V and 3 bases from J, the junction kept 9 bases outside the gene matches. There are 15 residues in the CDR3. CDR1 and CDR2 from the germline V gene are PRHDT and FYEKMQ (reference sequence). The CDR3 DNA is TGTGCCAGCAGTCAGTCCGGGACAGGGTTCTACGAGCAGTACTTC. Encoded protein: CASSQSGTGFYEQYF.

This chain's CDR3 is CASSLAGMIGEKLFF. Written as DNA, the CDR3 is TGCGCCAGCAGCTTGGCCGGTATGATCGGTGAAAAACTGTTTTTT. The V gene is TRBV5-1, the J gene TRBJ1-4; D is unresolved. Between the trimmed V and J ends, which lost 0 bases and 7 bases, there was a span of 13 bases. The CDR3 contains 15 residues. Germline V lookup: CDR1 SGHRS, CDR2 YFSETQ.

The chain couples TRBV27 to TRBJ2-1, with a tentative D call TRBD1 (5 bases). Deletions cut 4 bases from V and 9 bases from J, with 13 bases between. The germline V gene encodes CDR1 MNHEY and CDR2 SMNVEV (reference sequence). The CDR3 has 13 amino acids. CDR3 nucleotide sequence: TGTGCCAGCAGTTCCTCAGGGTGGGGTGAGCAGTTCTTC. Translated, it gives CASSSSGWGEQFF.

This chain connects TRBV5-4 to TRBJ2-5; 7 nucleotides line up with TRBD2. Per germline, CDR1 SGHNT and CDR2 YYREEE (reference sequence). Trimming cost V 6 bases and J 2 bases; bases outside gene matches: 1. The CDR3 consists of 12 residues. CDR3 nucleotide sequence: TGTGCCAGCACAGCGGGACAAGAGACCCAGTACTTC. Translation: CASTAGQETQYF.

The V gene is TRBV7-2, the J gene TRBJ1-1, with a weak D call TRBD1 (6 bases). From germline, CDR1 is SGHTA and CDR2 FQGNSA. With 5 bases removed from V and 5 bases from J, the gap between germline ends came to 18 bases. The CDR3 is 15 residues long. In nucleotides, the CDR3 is TGTGCCAGCAGCCCAGGGGCCAGGGAGGGGACTGAAGCTTTCTTT. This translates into CASSPGAREGTEAFF.

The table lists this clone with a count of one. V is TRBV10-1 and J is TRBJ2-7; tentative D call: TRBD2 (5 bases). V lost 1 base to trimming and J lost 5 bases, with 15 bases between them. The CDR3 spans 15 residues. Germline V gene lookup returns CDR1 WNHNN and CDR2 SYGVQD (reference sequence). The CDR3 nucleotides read TGCGCCAGCAGTGAGTACGGGGTATCACTCGACGAGCAGTACTTC. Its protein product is CASSEYGVSLDEQYF.

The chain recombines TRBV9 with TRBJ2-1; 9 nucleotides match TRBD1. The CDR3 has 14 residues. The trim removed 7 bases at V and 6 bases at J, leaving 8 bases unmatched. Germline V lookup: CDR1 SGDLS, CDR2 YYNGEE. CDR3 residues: CASSRDRAFNEQFF. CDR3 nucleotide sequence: TGTGCCAGCTCCCGGGACAGGGCCTTCAATGAGCAGTTCTTC.

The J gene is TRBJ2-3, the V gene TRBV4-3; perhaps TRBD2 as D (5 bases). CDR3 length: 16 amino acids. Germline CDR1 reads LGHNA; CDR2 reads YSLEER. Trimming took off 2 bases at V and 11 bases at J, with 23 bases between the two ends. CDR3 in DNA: TGCGCCAGCAGCCAATGGGCAGAGGGTTTGTACGATGGGCAGTATTTT. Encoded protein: CASSQWAEGLYDGQYF.

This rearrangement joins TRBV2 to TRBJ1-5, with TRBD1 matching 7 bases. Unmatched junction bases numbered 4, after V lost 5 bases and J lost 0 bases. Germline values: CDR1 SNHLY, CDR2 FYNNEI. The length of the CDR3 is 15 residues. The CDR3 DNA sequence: TGTGCCAGCAGTCCAGGGGGATTTAGCAATCAGCCCCAGCATTTT. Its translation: CASSPGGFSNQPQHF.

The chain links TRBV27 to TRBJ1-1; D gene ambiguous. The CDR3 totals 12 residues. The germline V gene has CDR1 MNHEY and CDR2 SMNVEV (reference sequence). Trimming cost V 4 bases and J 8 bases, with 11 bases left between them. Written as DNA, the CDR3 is TGTGCCAGCAGTTCTCGGAGGATGGAAGCTTTCTTT. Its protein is CASSSRRMEAFF.

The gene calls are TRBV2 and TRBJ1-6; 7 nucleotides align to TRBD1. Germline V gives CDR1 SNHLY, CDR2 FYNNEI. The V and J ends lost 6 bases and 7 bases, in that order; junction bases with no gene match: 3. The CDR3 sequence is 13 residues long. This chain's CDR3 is CASRGTVNSPLHF. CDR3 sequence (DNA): TGTGCCAGCAGGGGGACAGTGAATTCACCCCTCCACTTT.

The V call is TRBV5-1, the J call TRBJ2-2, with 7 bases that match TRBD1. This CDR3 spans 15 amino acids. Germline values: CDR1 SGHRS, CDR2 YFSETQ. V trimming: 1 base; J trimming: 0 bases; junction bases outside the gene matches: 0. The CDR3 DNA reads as TGCGCCAGCAGCTTGCAGGGGGCGAACACCGGGGAGCTGTTTTTT. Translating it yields CASSLQGANTGELFF.

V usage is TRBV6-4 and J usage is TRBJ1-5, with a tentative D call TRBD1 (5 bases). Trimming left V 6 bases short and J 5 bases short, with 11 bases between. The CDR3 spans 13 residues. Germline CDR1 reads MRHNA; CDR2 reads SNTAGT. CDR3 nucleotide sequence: TGTGCCAGCAGCCAGGGCGGTCATCAGCCCCAGCATTTT. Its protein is CASSQGGHQPQHF.